Listed below are T cell receptor beta chains from one sample, sequenced in a study of response to subunit inactivated influenza vaccine. MiXCR, run by TCRdb on the RT-PCR reads, gives a single entry per CDR3 protein. Of fewer than 650,000 distinct CDR3 sequences listed, over 10% are singletons. Sequenced here: PBMCs from blood, sampled about 6 weeks after vaccination. Every receptor here comes from a man over 45 who received an inactivated influenza vaccine. CDR3s leave out the opening cysteine and the closing phenylalanine or tryptophan. D genes are given only for firm matches.

TRBJ2-3 | . | TRBV7-9 | ASSSIIWAVQTQY
TRBJ2-3 | . | TRBV20-1 | SARDQAPWAKDTQY
TRBJ1-2 | TRBD1 | TRBV5-1 | ASSTGTGGSYGYT
TRBJ1-5 | . | TRBV4-2 | ASSSGRNSNQPQH
TRBJ1-4 | . | TRBV20-1 | SAKDEARKLF
TRBJ2-1 | TRBD1 | TRBV27 | ASSPGTGMVHEQF
TRBJ1-5 | . | TRBV5-5 | ASSLGSDYSNQPQH
TRBJ2-7 | . | TRBV6-1 | ASSAGTIYEQY
TRBJ2-3 | TRBD1 | TRBV6-2/TRBV6-3 | ASRDREDTQY
TRBJ1-1 | . | TRBV12-3/TRBV12-4 | ASQGIPSGEAF
TRBJ2-3 | . | TRBV4-3 | ASSHSGARTDTQY
TRBJ2-7 | . | TRBV15 | ATSTTGYEQY